The next 20 T cell receptor beta chains were all read from a single sample in a study of shared clonotypes between healthy human individuals. Produced via immunoSEQ multiplex PCR; TCRdb's table is partial and in-frame only. This sample carries roughly 1 million clones, under 80% of them seen once, and the ten largest clones take approximately 1.5%. The sample consisted of memory CD4+ T cells sorted from blood. The subset: CD45RA-negative fraction. The receptors stem from a man in his late teens or twenties in good health.

This clone was seen a handful of times. The chain links TRBV2 to TRBJ2-3; the match to TRBD1 covers 7 bases. Germline CDR1 and CDR2: SNHLY and FYNNEI. The CDR3 extends over 14 amino acids. The trim removed 4 bases at V and 3 bases at J, leaving 4 bases unmatched. The CDR3 DNA is TGTGCCAGCAGTGCACAGGGGCTGACAGATACGCAGTATTTT. Translated, it gives CASSAQGLTDTQYF.

This clone was recorded once. DNA of the CDR3: TGCAGCGTTGAGGTGTTCTTTGGAGATACGCAGTATTTT. Translation gives CSVEVFFGDTQYF. J is TRBJ2-3 and V is TRBV29-1; D gene unclear. This CDR3 is 13 amino acids long. The ends were cut back, 3 bases at V and 5 bases at J, with 12 bases in the middle. Germline CDR1 SQVTM, CDR2 ANQGSEA.

On this clone itself: Given a much more abundant clone one base away, this may be a read error. The chain couples TRBV6-1 to TRBJ2-2; no reliable D call. With 2 bases removed from V and 1 base from J, the gap between germline ends came to 5 bases. The CDR3 contains 14 residues. CDR1 and CDR2 (germline): MNHNS, SASEGT. In DNA form, the CDR3 reads TGTGCCAGCAGTGAACAGATGAACACCGGGGAGCTGTTTTTT. Translation gives CASSEQMNTGELFF.

This clone was observed a few times. The chain recombines TRBV2 with TRBJ2-3, with TRBD1 identical over 7 bases. Germline loops: CDR1 SNHLY, CDR2 FYNNEI. This CDR3 contains 16 residues. J was trimmed by 8 bases and V by 4 bases; bases with no gene match: 15. CDR3 sequence reads: CASSASGQAGGLTQYF. In DNA, the CDR3 is TGTGCCAGCAGTGCCTCCGGACAGGCCGGTGGACTTACGCAGTATTTT.

This clone was picked up one time. The V call is TRBV11-3, the J call TRBJ2-7; 8 nucleotides match TRBD2. From germline, CDR1 is SGHNT and CDR2 YENEEA. The CDR3 contains 15 residues. Trimming at V came to 3 bases and at J to 0 bases, leaving 4 bases not matched to a gene. Written as DNA, the CDR3 is TGTGCCAGCAGCTTTGCGAGCGGGAGCTCCTACGAGCAGTACTTC. Protein product: CASSFASGSSYEQYF.

This clone was counted many times. This chain uses TRBV6-5 with TRBJ2-7; 9 nucleotides agree with TRBD1. This CDR3 comprises 14 residues. In germline, CDR1 is MNHEY, CDR2 SVGAGI. The V segment lost 0 bases and the J segment 6 bases; nucleotides outside the gene matches: 3. CDR3 coding DNA: TGTGCCAGCAGTTACTCAACAGGGGGCTTCGAGCAGTACTTC. Translation gives CASSYSTGGFEQYF.

The chain joins TRBV28 to TRBJ2-7; D is unclear. CDR3 length: 14 amino acids. V was cut by 2 bases and J by 3 bases, with 11 bases left in between. Germline V lookup: CDR1 MDHEN, CDR2 SYDVKM. CDR3 nucleotides: TGTGCCAGCAGTTTAGCAGGTGGGTTCTACGAGCAGTACTTC. Protein product: CASSLAGGFYEQYF.

The DNA of the CDR3 is TGTGCCAGTAGTATCGTCCTGCAGGGTACAAGTGGAAACACCATATATTTT. Encoded protein: CASSIVLQGTSGNTIYF. The chain employs TRBV19 and TRBJ1-3; D perhaps matches TRBD1 (5 bases). The V end was cut by 3 bases, the J end by 3 bases, with 18 bases between. The length of the CDR3 is 17 residues. CDR1 is LNHDA, CDR2 SQIVND, per germline (reference sequence).

The J gene is TRBJ1-2, the V gene TRBV5-1; D is perhaps TRBD1 (5 bases). The CDR3 covers 13 residues. Trimming removed 3 bases at V and 8 bases at J, with 14 bases between. CDR1 and CDR2 (germline): SGHRS, YFSETQ. CDR3 DNA sequence: TGCGCCAGCAGCTACGAGGGGACGGGCGGCTACACCTTC. It is translated as CASSYEGTGGYTF. Variable domain in full (rest from reference TRBV5-1 and TRBJ1-2): KAGVTQTPRYLIKTRGQQVTLSCSPISGHRSVSWYQQTPGQGLQFLFEYFSETQRNKGNFPGRFSGRQFSNSRSEMNVSTLELGDSALYLCASSYEGTGGYTFGSGTRLTVV.

The chain has TRBV5-4 and TRBJ2-7; D possibly corresponds to TRBD2 (5 bases). Trimming pared 4 bases from V and 0 bases from J, leaving 17 bases between. This CDR3 has 16 amino acids. Germline lookup yields CDR1 SGHNT and CDR2 YYREEE (reference sequence). The CDR3 protein is CASSPPGTKSSYEQYF. The CDR3 DNA reads as TGTGCCAGCAGCCCTCCGGGAACCAAGTCCTCCTACGAGCAGTACTTC.

This clone was picked up a small number of times. The rearrangement uses TRBV7-2 and TRBJ2-6; TRBD1 aligns across 11 bases. The CDR3 totals 16 residues. The J segment lost 1 base and the V segment lost 5 bases, leaving 1 base of the junction unmatched. Germline V lookup: CDR1 SGHTA, CDR2 FQGNSA. The CDR3 region has the DNA TGTGCCAGCAGCCGGGACAGGGGGTCTGGGGCCAACGTCCTGACTTTC. Encoded protein: CASSRDRGSGANVLTF.

This clone occurred a few times. V and J are TRBV6-5 and TRBJ1-6, with unresolved D. Germline CDR1 and CDR2: MNHEY and SVGAGI. V lost 0 bases and J 10 bases, leaving 7 bases between the germline ends. This CDR3 has 13 amino acids. This CDR3 is CASSYSALSPLHF. The CDR3, as DNA: TGTGCCAGCAGTTACTCGGCCCTATCACCCCTCCACTTT.

The genes are TRBV29-1 and TRBJ2-1, with 9 bases identical to TRBD2. The V gene's germline CDR1 is SQVTM and CDR2 ANQGSEA. V lost 7 bases and J lost 8; bases outside the gene matches: 12. The CDR3 spans 14 residues. The CDR3 DNA reads as TGCAGCGCCTCCCTCGCGGGGGGGCTTGATGAGCAGTTCTTC. It codes for CSASLAGGLDEQFF.

V gene TRBV28 combines with J gene TRBJ2-3; D possibly matches TRBD1 or TRBD2 (5 bases each). The CDR3 spans 14 residues. Germline assignment: CDR1 MDHEN and CDR2 SYDVKM. The ends were cut back, 5 bases at V and 5 bases at J, with 14 bases in the middle. The CDR3 DNA is TGTGCCAGCAGTGGGACCCTCGTTCTAGATACGCAGTATTTT. It translates to CASSGTLVLDTQYF.

The CDR3 bases are TGTGCCAGCAGGGTAGCGAGGAGCTCCTACGAGCAGTACTTC. It yields the protein CASRVARSSYEQYF. V is TRBV7-8 and J is TRBJ2-7; D is possibly TRBD2 (5 bases). The CDR3 loop spans 14 amino acids. The V gene's germline CDR1 is SGHVS and CDR2 FQNEAQ. V lost 6 bases, J lost 0 bases, and 12 bases lay in between.

This clone was detected only a few times. The CDR3: CARVEGVDRGNYGYTF. The CDR3 nucleotides are TGTGCCCGAGTTGAGGGGGTCGACAGGGGGAACTATGGCTACACCTTC. The chain has TRBV19 and TRBJ1-2; 9 nucleotides align to TRBD1. Germline trimming cut 11 bases from V and 2 bases from J; bases unmatched to any gene: 15. This CDR3 contains 16 residues. Germline-derived CDR1 and CDR2 are LNHDA and SQIVND (reference sequence).

A single count supports this clone. The chain is built from TRBV5-1 and TRBJ2-7; the match to TRBD1 covers 7 bases. With V trimmed by 0 bases and J by 0 bases, 3 bases remained unmatched. Germline assignment: CDR1 SGHRS and CDR2 YFSETQ. The CDR3 covers 15 residues. The CDR3 sequence: CASSLGRTGSYEQYF. The CDR3, as DNA: TGCGCCAGCAGCTTGGGCAGGACAGGCTCCTACGAGCAGTACTTC.

This clone was seen a handful of times. The rearrangement uses TRBV7-2 and TRBJ2-2; perhaps TRBD2 as D (6 bases). The CDR3 contains 14 residues. V dropped 2 bases and J dropped 6 bases, with 10 bases sitting between them. Germline V gives CDR1 SGHTA, CDR2 FQGNSA. CDR3 residues: CASSLFTSSGELFF. As DNA, the CDR3 is TGTGCCAGCAGCTTATTTACTAGCTCCGGGGAGCTGTTTTTT.

The rearrangement joins TRBV7-2 to TRBJ2-7; 7 nucleotides align to TRBD2. There are 15 residues in the CDR3. Trimming cost V 2 bases and J 0 bases; bases outside gene matches: 4. Germline-derived CDR1 and CDR2 are SGHTA and FQGNSA. CDR3 protein: CASSLKRGSSYEQYF. CDR3 nucleotides: TGTGCCAGCAGCTTAAAGCGGGGAAGCTCCTACGAGCAGTACTTC.

This chain uses TRBV27 with TRBJ2-7; TRBD1 is a possible D gene (5 bases). This CDR3 region has 14 residues. Germline V gene lookup returns CDR1 MNHEY and CDR2 SMNVEV (reference sequence). Trimming removed 0 bases from V and 5 bases from J, with 11 bases in between. The CDR3 protein is CASSLSRRVDEQYF. The CDR3 DNA reads as TGTGCCAGCAGTTTATCGCGCAGGGTCGACGAGCAGTACTTC.